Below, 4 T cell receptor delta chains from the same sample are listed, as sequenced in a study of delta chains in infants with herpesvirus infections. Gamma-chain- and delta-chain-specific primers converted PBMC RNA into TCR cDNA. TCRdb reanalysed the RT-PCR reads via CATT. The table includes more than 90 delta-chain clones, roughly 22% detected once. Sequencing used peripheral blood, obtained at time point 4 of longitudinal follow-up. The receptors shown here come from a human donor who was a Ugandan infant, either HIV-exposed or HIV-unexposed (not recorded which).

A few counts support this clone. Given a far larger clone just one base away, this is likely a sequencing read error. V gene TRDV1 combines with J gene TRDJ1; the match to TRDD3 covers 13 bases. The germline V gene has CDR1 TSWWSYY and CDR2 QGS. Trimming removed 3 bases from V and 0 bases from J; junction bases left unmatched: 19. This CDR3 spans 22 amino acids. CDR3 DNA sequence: TGTGCTCTTGGGGACCCCAGCCTTCCTTGGTACTGGGGGATACGCGACACCGATAAACTCATCTTT. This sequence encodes CALGDPSLPWYWGIRDTDKLIF.

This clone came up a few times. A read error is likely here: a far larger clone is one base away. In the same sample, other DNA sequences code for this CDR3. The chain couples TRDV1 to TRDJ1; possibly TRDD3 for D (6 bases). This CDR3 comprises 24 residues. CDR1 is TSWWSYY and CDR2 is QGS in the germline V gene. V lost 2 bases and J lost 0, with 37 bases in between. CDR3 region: CALGEARVRLHVLGLRGDTDKLIF. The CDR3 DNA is TGTGCTCTTGGGGAAGCCCGAGTCCGACTTCATGTGCTGGGGCTCCGGGGAGACACCGATAAACTCATCTTT.

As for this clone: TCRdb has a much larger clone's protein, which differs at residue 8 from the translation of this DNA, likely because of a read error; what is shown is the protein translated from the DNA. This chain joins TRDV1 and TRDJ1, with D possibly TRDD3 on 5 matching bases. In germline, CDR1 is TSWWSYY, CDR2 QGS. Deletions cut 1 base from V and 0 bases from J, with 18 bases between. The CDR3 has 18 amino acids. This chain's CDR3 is CALGERPIYACYTDKLIF. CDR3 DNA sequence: TGTGCTCTTGGGGAACGTCCCATATACGCTTGTTACACCGATAAACTCATCTTT.

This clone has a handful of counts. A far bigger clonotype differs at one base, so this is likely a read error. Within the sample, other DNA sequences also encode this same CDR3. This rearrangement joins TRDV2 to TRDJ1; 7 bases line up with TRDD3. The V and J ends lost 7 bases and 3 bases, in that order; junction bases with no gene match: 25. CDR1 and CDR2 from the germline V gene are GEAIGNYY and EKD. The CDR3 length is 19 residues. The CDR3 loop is CACDDLGGWGQSSPDKLIF. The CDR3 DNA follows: TGTGCCTGCGACGACCTGGGGGGCTGGGGGCAATCTTCCCCCGATAAACTCATCTTT.